This TCR beta chain was retrieved from a study of T cells after posttransplantation cyclophosphamide. Notes on the study in general: Later blood repertoires were often dominated by clones from the donor CD8+ memory compartment.

On this clone itself: What it binds is not known.

Data came from immunoSEQ multiplex PCR; TCRdb stores just in-frame clones and leaves some out. The sample lists approximately 6,900 clones; 95% to 98% were seen once. J was trimmed by 7 bases and V by 2 bases; bases with no gene match: 6. Germline V gives CDR1 MNHEY, CDR2 SVGAGI. The length of the CDR3 is 15 residues. V and J are TRBV6-5 and TRBJ2-1, with 9 positions matching TRBD1. This clonotype originated in a woman in her twenties or thirties in good health and a related stem cell transplant donor. Sequenced: naive CD8+ T cells sorted from PBMCs. Here the CDR3 DNA reads TGTGCCAGCAGTTACGAAGGACAGGGGATAAATGAGCAGTTCTTC. Translating it yields CASSYEGQGINEQFF.